These 15 T cell receptor beta chains originate from one sample sequenced in a study of CD8 T cells in ankylosing spondylitis (dated by TCRdb to about 2017). Broad study findings and their caveats: A TCR beta motif of eight highly homologous amino acid variants appeared characteristic of blood from ankylosing spondylitis patients.

The library was prepared using 5' RACE. The listed sequencing device is Illumina HiSeq 2500. Using fastp at Q25 and MiXCR, TCRdb reprocessed the public reads and kept productive beta chains. For every CDR3 protein sequence, its rows merge into one entry that carries the most common genes and DNA. The table for this sample lists approximately 540,000 distinct CDR3 sequences; roughly 13% of them were counted only once. 6.5% to 7% of the sample rests with the top ten. Their cognate antigens are unknown. Sequenced material: blood, either unsorted or a sorted T cell fraction (not recorded which). These receptors originate from a male donor with ankylosing spondylitis.

This clonotype was recorded many times. The rearrangement uses TRBV12-3 or TRBV12-4 and TRBJ2-7; D is unclear. The CDR3 is made up of 16 amino acids. V dropped 4 bases and J dropped 3 bases, with 19 bases sitting between them. CDR3 in DNA: TGTGCCAGCAGTTCCCAGAGAGCAGGATTAAACTACGAGCAGTACTTC. It encodes CASSSQRAGLNYEQYF.

J is TRBJ2-2 and V is TRBV29-1, with D tentatively TRBD1 (6 bases). Germline assignment: CDR1 SQVTM and CDR2 ANQGSEA. The CDR3 consists of 14 residues. Trimming took 6 bases from V and 0 from J, leaving 11 bases between them. As DNA, the CDR3 is TGCAGCGTGGGGCAGGGGACGAACACCGGGGAGCTGTTTTTT. It yields the protein CSVGQGTNTGELFF.

The chain has TRBV11-2 and TRBJ2-2; 9 bases are shared with TRBD2. Trimming removed 5 bases from V and 7 bases from J; junction bases left unmatched: 14. The CDR3 runs 17 residues. Germline V gene lookup returns CDR1 SGHAT and CDR2 FQNNGV. This CDR3 is CASSMGLAHIGVGELFF. CDR3 bases: TGTGCCAGCAGCATGGGACTAGCACATATCGGGGTCGGGGAGCTGTTTTTT.

This sequence joins TRBV27 and TRBJ1-6, with D maybe TRBD1 (5 bases). V was clipped by 5 bases and J by 8 bases, with 16 bases between them. The CDR3 is 15 amino acids. From germline, CDR1 is MNHEY and CDR2 SMNVEV (reference sequence). The CDR3: CASSPGTTGDSPLHF. The DNA for the CDR3 is TGTGCCAGCAGTCCGGGGACCACCGGTGATTCACCCCTCCACTTT.

The chain combines TRBV6-1 with TRBJ1-3; tentative D call: TRBD1 (5 bases). The CDR3 is 16 amino acids. Germline V gene sequence: CDR1 MNHNS, CDR2 SASEGT. The germline V and J ends were trimmed by 7 bases and 4 bases, with 20 bases remaining between them. The CDR3 sequence: CASIPPGALSGNTIYF. The CDR3 DNA is TGTGCCAGCATCCCCCCCGGGGCCCTCTCCGGAAACACCATATATTTT.

The rearrangement joins TRBV6-2 or TRBV6-3 to TRBJ2-1; weak D call: TRBD2 (5 bases). V gave up 5 bases and J gave up 4 bases, with 9 bases separating them. Germline values: CDR1 MNHEY, CDR2 SVGEGT. The CDR3 spans 13 residues. CDR3 sequence reads: CASSPGVYNEQFF. In DNA, the CDR3 is TGTGCCAGCAGTCCCGGGGTATACAATGAGCAGTTCTTC.

The chain uses TRBV7-2 and TRBJ2-1; perhaps TRBD2 as D (6 bases). Per germline, CDR1 SGHTA and CDR2 FQGNSA. The CDR3 sequence is 16 residues long. The V and J ends lost 5 bases and 3 bases respectively, with 17 bases between them. The CDR3 sequence is CASSAGPGLSYNEQFF. In DNA, the CDR3 is TGTGCCAGCAGCGCCGGACCGGGACTCAGCTACAATGAGCAGTTCTTC.

This clonotype was seen a few times. The chain combines TRBV4-1 with TRBJ2-1, with 9 bases that match TRBD2. Germline V gives CDR1 MGHRA, CDR2 YSYEKL. The trim removed 2 bases at V and 2 bases at J, leaving 16 bases unmatched. There are 20 residues in the CDR3. The CDR3 loop reads CASSQKPSGTVAHPYNEQFF. The CDR3 DNA reads TGCGCCAGCAGCCAAAAGCCTAGCGGGACAGTAGCCCACCCCTACAATGAGCAGTTCTTC.

This clonotype was picked up many times. The chain has TRBV15 and TRBJ2-4; a weak D match, TRBD1 (5 bases). This CDR3 region has 14 residues. V gave up 0 bases and J gave up 7 bases, with 10 bases separating them. CDR1 is LNHNV and CDR2 is YYDKDF in the germline V gene (reference sequence). CDR3 nucleotides: TGTGCCACCAGCAGAGAGGGGCAGGGCAACATTCAGTACTTC. Its translation is CATSREGQGNIQYF. The full variable domain, rest sourced from reference TRBV15 and TRBJ2-4, is DAMVIQNPRYQVTQFGKPVTLSCSQTLNHNVMYWYQQKSSQAPKLLFHYYDKDFNNEADTPDNFQSRRPNTSFCFLDIRSPGLGDTAMYLCATSREGQGNIQYFGAGTRLSVL.

This clonotype was counted only a few times. The V call is TRBV6-1, the J call TRBJ1-2, with TRBD1 as a possible D gene (5 bases). The V gene lost 1 base and the J gene lost 5 bases, with 11 bases spanning the gap. Germline lookup yields CDR1 MNHNS and CDR2 SASEGT. The CDR3 length is 14 residues. DNA of the CDR3: TGTGCCAGCAGTGAAGAGGGGAATGTTTATGGCTACACCTTC. Translating it yields CASSEEGNVYGYTF.

The CDR3, as DNA: TGTGCCAGCAGCAACCCTAGCGGGAGGGACTACAATGAGCAGTTCTTC. This translates into CASSNPSGRDYNEQFF. J is TRBJ2-1 and V is TRBV7-9; 12 nucleotides agree with TRBD2. This CDR3 region has 16 residues. V trimming: 5 bases; J trimming: 3 bases; junction bases outside the gene matches: 5. Germline assignment: CDR1 SEHNR and CDR2 FQNEAQ (reference sequence).

Notes on this clonotype: It may be a read error: a sequence one base away is much more abundant. The rearrangement links TRBV7-9 to TRBJ1-6; D gene ambiguous. V shed 5 bases and J shed 0 bases, with 2 bases lying between them. CDR1 and CDR2 from the germline V gene are SEHNR and FQNEAQ (reference sequence). The CDR3 has 13 amino acids. This CDR3 is CASSHSYNSPLHF. CDR3 coding DNA: TGTGCCAGCAGCCACTCCTATAATTCACCCCTCCACTTT.

The rearrangement uses TRBV21-1 and TRBJ2-5; the table's D gene call, TRBD1, was not cross checked with the DNA. TRBV21-1 is recorded as a pseudogene. The CDR3 spans 14 residues. The CDR3 is CASSKRLGVKTQYF. The CDR3, as DNA: TGTGCCAGCAGCAAACGGCTAGGGGTGAAGACCCAGTACTTC.

The chain joins TRBV2 to TRBJ1-6; D remains ambiguous. Trimming took 7 bases from V and 5 from J, leaving 9 bases between them. The CDR3 is 13 residues long. Germline CDR1 and CDR2: SNHLY and FYNNEI. The CDR3, as DNA: TGTGCCAGCATTAAGGACCATAATTCACCCCTCCACTTT. It codes for CASIKDHNSPLHF.

This clonotype was counted between two and nine times. This chain joins TRBV7-2 and TRBJ1-4; D is unclear. V was clipped by 7 bases and J by 8 bases, with 20 bases between them. CDR3 length equals 15 residues. From germline, CDR1 is SGHTA and CDR2 FQGNSA. The CDR3: CASTSGGIYREKLFF. The DNA of the CDR3 is TGTGCCAGCACCTCCGGCGGCATTTATCGCGAAAAACTGTTTTTT.